This T cell receptor beta chain originates from a study of T cells in Graves' hyperthyroidism and ophthalmopathy. J gave up 3 bases and V 4 bases, and 3 bases lay outside the gene matches. CDR3 size: 15 residues. CDR1 ENHRY and CDR2 SYGVKD come from the germline V gene. RNA transcripts yielded amplified TCR beta CDR3 regions. The TCR CDR3 was amplified in a first-round RT-PCR using the HTBI primer set. TCRdb fed the multiplex PCR reads into MiXCR, producing one record per CDR3 protein. The sample includes about 600,000 distinct CDR3 sequences, about 16% of them seen just once. The rearrangement uses TRBV10-3 and TRBJ2-3; 11 bases line up with TRBD2. The TCR was taken from a middle-aged woman with Graves' ophthalmopathy. The sample was blood. In DNA form, the CDR3 reads TGTGCCATCAGTGCCTTAGCGGGGGGGACAGATACGCAGTATTTT. Its protein is CAISALAGGTDTQYF.